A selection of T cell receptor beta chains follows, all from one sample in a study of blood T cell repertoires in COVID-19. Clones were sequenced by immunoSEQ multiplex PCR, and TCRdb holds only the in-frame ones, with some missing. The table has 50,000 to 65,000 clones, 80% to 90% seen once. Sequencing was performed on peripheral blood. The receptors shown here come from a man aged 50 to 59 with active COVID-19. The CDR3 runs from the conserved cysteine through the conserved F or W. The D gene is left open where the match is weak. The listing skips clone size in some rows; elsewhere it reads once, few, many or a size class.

CDR3nt: TGTGCCAGCAGTGACTCGACTAGCGGGGGGGATGAGCAGTTCTTC; CDR3aa: CASSDSTSGGDEQFF; d_gene: TRBD2; v_gene: TRBV6-4; len: 15; j_gene: TRBJ2-1; abundance: few
CDR3nt: TGTGCCAGCAGCACAGGGGACAGGACACCCTACGAGCAGTACTTC; CDR3aa: CASSTGDRTPYEQYF; d_gene: TRBD1; v_gene: TRBV7-9; len: 15; j_gene: TRBJ2-7; abundance: -
CDR3nt: TGCGCCAGCAGCCGATTTAGCGGGGACTCCTACGAGCAGTACTTC; CDR3aa: CASSRFSGDSYEQYF; d_gene: TRBD2; v_gene: TRBV4-1; len: 15; j_gene: TRBJ2-7; abundance: -
CDR3nt: TGCGCCAGCAGCCAGGCCCCAACAGGGGACAATGAGCAGTTCTTC; CDR3aa: CASSQAPTGDNEQFF; d_gene: TRBD1; v_gene: TRBV4-1; len: 15; j_gene: TRBJ2-1; abundance: -
CDR3nt: TGTGCCAGCAGCCACCTCTCGACAGGGACGCATAGTAATCAGCCCCAGCATTTT; CDR3aa: CASSHLSTGTHSNQPQHF; d_gene: TRBD1; v_gene: TRBV5-4; len: 18; j_gene: TRBJ1-5; abundance: -
CDR3nt: TGTGCCAGCAGCTCAGTCCGGAGTAACTATGGCTACACCTTC; CDR3aa: CASSSVRSNYGYTF; d_gene: -; v_gene: TRBV11-2; len: 14; j_gene: TRBJ1-2; abundance: -
CDR3nt: TGTGCCAGCTCACCAGGGTCGAGGGAGACCCAGTACTTC; CDR3aa: CASSPGSRETQYF; d_gene: -; v_gene: TRBV18; len: 13; j_gene: TRBJ2-5; abundance: -
CDR3nt: TGTGCCAGCATTCAGTTAGAAACAGGTAACCATAGCAATCAGCCCCAGCATTTT; CDR3aa: CASIQLETGNHSNQPQHF; d_gene: -; v_gene: TRBV27; len: 18; j_gene: TRBJ1-5; abundance: -
CDR3nt: TGCGCCAGCAGCTGGGGACAGGCCCTGGATGAGCAGTTCTTC; CDR3aa: CASSWGQALDEQFF; d_gene: TRBD1; v_gene: TRBV5-1; len: 14; j_gene: TRBJ2-1; abundance: -
CDR3nt: TGTGCCAGCAGCTTGGCCACAGCAACTAATGAAAAACTGTTTTTT; CDR3aa: CASSLATATNEKLFF; d_gene: -; v_gene: TRBV5-6; len: 15; j_gene: TRBJ1-4; abundance: -
CDR3nt: TGTGCCAGCAGTGGCTGGACACTCCATGAGCAGTTCTTC; CDR3aa: CASSGWTLHEQFF; d_gene: -; v_gene: TRBV7-9; len: 13; j_gene: TRBJ2-1; abundance: -
CDR3nt: TGTGCCAGCAGCTTAGCCTCTAGCGGGAGGGGGGATGAGCAGTTCTTC; CDR3aa: CASSLASSGRGDEQFF; d_gene: TRBD2; v_gene: TRBV7-2; len: 16; j_gene: TRBJ2-1; abundance: -
CDR3nt: TGTGCCAGCAGCTCTCTGGGCGGGCGTAACAATGAGCAGTTCTTC; CDR3aa: CASSSLGGRNNEQFF; d_gene: -; v_gene: TRBV7-9; len: 15; j_gene: TRBJ2-1; abundance: -
CDR3nt: TGTGCCAGCAGTGAAGGACGGGATACCTACAATGAGCAGTTCTTC; CDR3aa: CASSEGRDTYNEQFF; d_gene: -; v_gene: TRBV2; len: 15; j_gene: TRBJ2-1; abundance: -
CDR3nt: TGTGCCAGCGGCCACAGGGGCGCGGGAGGCTACACCTTC; CDR3aa: CASGHRGAGGYTF; d_gene: -; v_gene: TRBV21-1; len: 13; j_gene: TRBJ1-2; abundance: -
CDR3nt: TGTGCCAGCAGCCAGGGAGCGGGAGGAGGTAATGAGCAGTTCTTC; CDR3aa: CASSQGAGGGNEQFF; d_gene: TRBD2; v_gene: TRBV4-2; len: 15; j_gene: TRBJ2-1; abundance: -
CDR3nt: TGTGCCAGCAGCTTAGAGACAGCAGAGTCCTACGAGCAGTACTTC; CDR3aa: CASSLETAESYEQYF; d_gene: -; v_gene: TRBV7-7; len: 15; j_gene: TRBJ2-7; abundance: -
CDR3nt: TGCGCCAGCAGCCATCTCTTCAGGCGGGATGGCTACACCTTC; CDR3aa: CASSHLFRRDGYTF; d_gene: -; v_gene: TRBV4-1; len: 14; j_gene: TRBJ1-2; abundance: -
CDR3nt: TGTGCCAGCAGCGTAAGGGGGACCCTCTACAATGAGCAGTTCTTC; CDR3aa: CASSVRGTLYNEQFF; d_gene: -; v_gene: TRBV9; len: 15; j_gene: TRBJ2-1; abundance: -
CDR3nt: TGTGCCAGCAGTTGGGGACTAGCGGACAACTCCTACAATGAGCAGTTCTTC; CDR3aa: CASSWGLADNSYNEQFF; d_gene: TRBD2; v_gene: TRBV27; len: 17; j_gene: TRBJ2-1; abundance: -
CDR3nt: TGTGCCAGCAGCGTAGGTCTCTCCGGGGGAAGACAAGAGACCCAGTACTTC; CDR3aa: CASSVGLSGGRQETQYF; d_gene: -; v_gene: TRBV9; len: 17; j_gene: TRBJ2-5; abundance: once
CDR3nt: TGTGCCAGCAGTTACTCGACTAGCCGATACAATGAGCAGTTCTTC; CDR3aa: CASSYSTSRYNEQFF; d_gene: TRBD2; v_gene: TRBV6-5; len: 15; j_gene: TRBJ2-1; abundance: -
CDR3nt: TGTGCCAGCAGCCCCAGGGGGCCTGGGGCCAACGTCCTGACTTTC; CDR3aa: CASSPRGPGANVLTF; d_gene: TRBD1; v_gene: TRBV7-8; len: 15; j_gene: TRBJ2-6; abundance: -
CDR3nt: TGTGCCAGCAGTTCCCCTAGCGGGAGCCGATACAATGAGCAGTTCTTC; CDR3aa: CASSSPSGSRYNEQFF; d_gene: TRBD2; v_gene: TRBV6-2/TRBV6-3; len: 16; j_gene: TRBJ2-1; abundance: -
CDR3nt: TGTGCCAGCATCTACCTTAGCGGGGGGGCTGGAGAGCAGTACTTC; CDR3aa: CASIYLSGGAGEQYF; d_gene: TRBD2; v_gene: TRBV11-2; len: 15; j_gene: TRBJ2-7; abundance: -
CDR3nt: TGTGCCAGCAGCTTAACGGGCGGGGCCGCGCGCACAGATACGCAGTATTTT; CDR3aa: CASSLTGGAARTDTQYF; d_gene: -; v_gene: TRBV7-3; len: 17; j_gene: TRBJ2-3; abundance: -
CDR3nt: TGTGCCAGCAGCAAACAGGGGGTCTCCTACAATGAGCAGTTCTTC; CDR3aa: CASSKQGVSYNEQFF; d_gene: TRBD1; v_gene: TRBV5-4; len: 15; j_gene: TRBJ2-1; abundance: -
CDR3nt: TGCGCCAGCAGCCAATTTGTACTAGCGGCTACGAATGAGCAGTTCTTC; CDR3aa: CASSQFVLAATNEQFF; d_gene: TRBD2; v_gene: TRBV4-3; len: 16; j_gene: TRBJ2-1; abundance: -
CDR3nt: TGCGCCAGCAGCCGCGTTGGGGGGAGGGACCGAGAGACCCAGTACTTC; CDR3aa: CASSRVGGRDRETQYF; d_gene: TRBD2; v_gene: TRBV4-1; len: 16; j_gene: TRBJ2-5; abundance: -
CDR3nt: TGTGCCAGCCGCGGGGGGACAGGGGGTTTGCCTGAAGCTTTCTTT; CDR3aa: CASRGGTGGLPEAFF; d_gene: TRBD1; v_gene: TRBV6-5; len: 15; j_gene: TRBJ1-1; abundance: -
CDR3nt: TGTGCCAGCAGCCCCTGGGGGGGTGGGCAAGAGACCCAGTACTTC; CDR3aa: CASSPWGGGQETQYF; d_gene: TRBD2; v_gene: TRBV5-4; len: 15; j_gene: TRBJ2-5; abundance: -
CDR3nt: TGTGCCATCAGTTTAGCGGGAGGGCCCTCTGGGGCCAACGTCCTGACTTTC; CDR3aa: CAISLAGGPSGANVLTF; d_gene: TRBD2; v_gene: TRBV10-3; len: 17; j_gene: TRBJ2-6; abundance: -
CDR3nt: TGCGCCAGCAGTCGCCCGGGAATGACTCAAGAGACCCAGTACTTC; CDR3aa: CASSRPGMTQETQYF; d_gene: -; v_gene: TRBV23-1; len: 15; j_gene: TRBJ2-5; abundance: -
CDR3nt: TGTGCCACCAGTGATTTAAGCGGGAGGGGCTCAGATACGCAGTATTTT; CDR3aa: CATSDLSGRGSDTQYF; d_gene: TRBD2; v_gene: TRBV24-1; len: 16; j_gene: TRBJ2-3; abundance: -
CDR3nt: TGTGCCTGGGCCCATGGGAGAAATCAGCCCCAGCATTTT; CDR3aa: CAWAHGRNQPQHF; d_gene: -; v_gene: TRBV30; len: 13; j_gene: TRBJ1-5; abundance: -
CDR3nt: TGTGCCAGCAGCCTCGCCTCGACAGTAAGGGGCTACACCTTC; CDR3aa: CASSLASTVRGYTF; d_gene: -; v_gene: TRBV7-2; len: 14; j_gene: TRBJ1-2; abundance: few
CDR3nt: TGTGCCAGCAGTTCCGGACAGGGGGAGCACTATGGCTACACCTTC; CDR3aa: CASSSGQGEHYGYTF; d_gene: TRBD1; v_gene: TRBV27; len: 15; j_gene: TRBJ1-2; abundance: once
CDR3nt: TGCAGTGCTAGTACGTACGGACAGGGGGGAAAAGAGACCCAGTACTTC; CDR3aa: CSASTYGQGGKETQYF; d_gene: TRBD1; v_gene: TRBV20-1; len: 16; j_gene: TRBJ2-5; abundance: once
CDR3nt: TGCGCCAGCAGCCGTGCAGGAACACAGGGGGAAGGCTACACCTTC; CDR3aa: CASSRAGTQGEGYTF; d_gene: TRBD1; v_gene: TRBV5-1; len: 15; j_gene: TRBJ1-2; abundance: few
CDR3nt: TGTGCCAGCAGCCGAGAGCCGGGGGGATCCTACAATGAGCAGTTCTTC; CDR3aa: CASSREPGGSYNEQFF; d_gene: TRBD2; v_gene: TRBV4-2; len: 16; j_gene: TRBJ2-1; abundance: once
CDR3nt: TGTGCCAGTAGGATCAGGGGAGACAGCAATCAGCCCCAGCATTTT; CDR3aa: CASRIRGDSNQPQHF; d_gene: -; v_gene: TRBV19; len: 15; j_gene: TRBJ1-5; abundance: -
CDR3nt: TGTGCCAGCAGCTTGGGGATTGGAGGGTCGGGCAATCAGCCCCAGCATTTT; CDR3aa: CASSLGIGGSGNQPQHF; d_gene: -; v_gene: TRBV5-6; len: 17; j_gene: TRBJ1-5; abundance: -
CDR3nt: TGTGCCAGCAGACGAAGGGGGCAATATAATGAGCAGTTCTTC; CDR3aa: CASRRRGQYNEQFF; d_gene: TRBD1; v_gene: TRBV2; len: 14; j_gene: TRBJ2-1; abundance: -
CDR3nt: TGTGCCAGCAGTGATCAATACACCGGGGAGCTGTTTTTT; CDR3aa: CASSDQYTGELFF; d_gene: -; v_gene: TRBV6-4; len: 13; j_gene: TRBJ2-2; abundance: -
CDR3nt: TGCGCCAGCAGCCCTGGACAGGGTCCTGGGGCCAACGTCCTGACTTTC; CDR3aa: CASSPGQGPGANVLTF; d_gene: TRBD1; v_gene: TRBV5-1; len: 16; j_gene: TRBJ2-6; abundance: -